This T cell receptor (beta chain) is from a study of beta chain features in type 1 diabetes. CDR1 is SEHNR and CDR2 is FQNEAQ in the germline V gene (reference sequence). Trimming pared 5 bases from V and 0 bases from J, leaving 17 bases between. The CDR3 sequence is 16 residues long. The whole isolated RNA underwent reverse transcription, so sequencing captured expressed TCRB transcripts. Data came from immunoSEQ multiplex PCR; TCRdb stores just in-frame clones and leaves some out. There are some 330,000 clones in the sample; approximately 10% occur only once, and approximately 0.016% lies in the top ten.

Sequenced: naive CD4+ T cells from blood. The receptor's source is a young woman in good health. V gene TRBV7-9 combines with J gene TRBJ2-7; weak D call: TRBD1 (6 bases). The CDR3 bases are TGTGCCAGCAGCGCCCAGGTGGGACAAGGCTCCTACGAGCAGTACTTC. The encoded protein is CASSAQVGQGSYEQYF.